This T cell receptor (beta chain) came from a study of cytomegalovirus exposure and HLA in healthy donors. PCR was performed using 60 Vbeta and 13 Jbeta primers. This table comes from immunoSEQ multiplex PCR, and its TCRdb copy is limited to in-frame clones, with some not included. The sample has approximately 100,000 clones, roughly 80% seen once. Per the germline V gene, CDR1 is SGHDN and CDR2 is FVKESK. This CDR3 has 15 residues. The ends lost 6 bases at V and 5 bases at J; junction bases unmatched: 10. The receptor was derived from a man in his forties or fifties in good health and CMV-seropositive. The chain has TRBV14 and TRBJ1-2, with 9 bases lining up with TRBD1. Material for sequencing was PBMCs. CDR3 region: CASRESGTGSYGYTF. The CDR3 DNA is TGTGCCAGCAGAGAGTCCGGGACAGGGTCGTATGGCTACACCTTC.